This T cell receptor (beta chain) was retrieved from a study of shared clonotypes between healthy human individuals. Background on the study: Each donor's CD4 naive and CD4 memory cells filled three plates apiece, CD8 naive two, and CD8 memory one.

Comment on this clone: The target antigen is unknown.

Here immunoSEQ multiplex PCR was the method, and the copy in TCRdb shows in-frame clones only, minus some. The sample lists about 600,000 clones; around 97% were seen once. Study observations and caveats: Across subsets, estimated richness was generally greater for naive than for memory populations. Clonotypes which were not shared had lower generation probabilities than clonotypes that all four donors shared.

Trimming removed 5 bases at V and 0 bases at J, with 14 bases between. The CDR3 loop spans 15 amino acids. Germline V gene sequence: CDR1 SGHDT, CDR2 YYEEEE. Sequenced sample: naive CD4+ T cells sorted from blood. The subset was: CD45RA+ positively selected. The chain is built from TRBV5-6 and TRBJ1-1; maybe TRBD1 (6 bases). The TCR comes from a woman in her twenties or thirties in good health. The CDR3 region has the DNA TGTGCCAGCAGGCGACAGGCCTCGATGAACACTGAAGCTTTCTTT. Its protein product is CASRRQASMNTEAFF. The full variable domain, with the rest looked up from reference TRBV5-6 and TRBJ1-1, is DAGVTQSPTHLIKTRGQQVTLRCSPKSGHDTVSWYQQALGQGPQFIFQYYEEEERQRGNFPDRFSGHQFPNYSSELNVNALLLGDSALYLCASRRQASMNTEAFFGQGTRLTVV.